Given below is one TCR beta chain in context. What it binds is unknown. A CD45RA-negative memory subset and a CD45RA+ naive subset were separated from the CD4+ cells. The data derive from a study of shared clonotypes between healthy human individuals. Notes on the study in general: Non-shared clonotypes had lower generation probabilities than those shared by all four donors.

CDR3 size: 16 residues. V dropped 4 bases and J dropped 9; count of bases not matched to a gene: 11. Per germline, CDR1 SGHRS and CDR2 YFSETQ. Measured with immunoSEQ multiplex PCR; TCRdb has only the in-frame clones, and not every one. In the table there are about 2.3 million clones, approximately 90% of which are singletons. The sample comprised naive CD4+ T cells from PBMCs. This sample's subset: CD45RA+ positively selected. The chain links TRBV5-1 to TRBJ2-1, with 12 bases fitting TRBD2. The sequence was obtained from a young man in good health. Some clones in this sample may be carry-over from other donors' samples. CDR3 protein: CASSASSGRAWGEQFF. Here the CDR3 DNA reads TGCGCCAGCAGCGCGTCTAGCGGGAGGGCCTGGGGTGAGCAGTTCTTC.